The present T cell receptor beta chain was sequenced within a study of T cell changes during pregnancy in multiple sclerosis. V gave up 5 bases and J gave up 3 bases; unmatched junction bases: 1. This CDR3 region has 14 residues. Germline V gene lookup returns CDR1 SGHVS and CDR2 FNYEAQ. The assay was immunoSEQ multiplex PCR, and TCRdb's table has in-frame clones only and misses some. The data hold approximately 30,000 clones, with approximately 90% observed a single time. The sample in question was CD8+ T cells from peripheral blood mononuclear cells, obtained in the first trimester of pregnancy. The receptor comes from a female donor with multiple sclerosis, enrolled in a pregnancy study. The chain combines TRBV7-6 with TRBJ2-1; TRBD2 matches 10 bases. CDR3 region: CASSASGSYNEQFF. In DNA form, the CDR3 reads TGTGCCAGCAGCGCTAGCGGGAGCTACAATGAGCAGTTCTTC.